This T cell receptor beta chain was documented in a study of T-cell reconstitution after alpha-beta-depleted transplantation in children. Findings and limits, study-wide: The origin of alpha-beta T cells about two months after transplant was reportedly several hundred expanded graft clones. Diversity of TCRbeta at day 60 was high in some patients, arising from surviving recipient T cells and thymic progenitors. By one year post-transplant, T-cell counts and diversity largely arose from T cells that were newly produced.

This clonotype turned up a few times. Its matching antigen is unknown. A library of TCRbeta sequences, prepared with unique molecular identifiers, was generated. TCRdb itself ran the PCR reads through MiXCR, one entry per CDR3 protein. The sample lists around 580,000 distinct CDR3 sequences, 25% to 30% seen once, with around a third in the top ten. The CDR3 totals 16 residues. Trimming took 1 base from V and 0 from J, leaving 10 bases between them. Germline V lookup: CDR1 SGHTA, CDR2 FQGNSA. The input for sequencing was PBMCs, taken before TCRalphabeta/CD19-depleted stem cell transplant. This chain links TRBV7-2 with TRBJ2-1, with D perhaps TRBD1 or TRBD2 (5 bases each). The clonotype comes from a boy younger than two with Wiskott-Aldrich syndrome, due to receive a stem cell transplant. CDR3 sequence reads: CASSLVGTNSYNEQFF. CDR3 nucleotide sequence: TGTGCCAGCAGCTTAGTCGGGACGAACTCCTACAATGAGCAGTTCTTC.